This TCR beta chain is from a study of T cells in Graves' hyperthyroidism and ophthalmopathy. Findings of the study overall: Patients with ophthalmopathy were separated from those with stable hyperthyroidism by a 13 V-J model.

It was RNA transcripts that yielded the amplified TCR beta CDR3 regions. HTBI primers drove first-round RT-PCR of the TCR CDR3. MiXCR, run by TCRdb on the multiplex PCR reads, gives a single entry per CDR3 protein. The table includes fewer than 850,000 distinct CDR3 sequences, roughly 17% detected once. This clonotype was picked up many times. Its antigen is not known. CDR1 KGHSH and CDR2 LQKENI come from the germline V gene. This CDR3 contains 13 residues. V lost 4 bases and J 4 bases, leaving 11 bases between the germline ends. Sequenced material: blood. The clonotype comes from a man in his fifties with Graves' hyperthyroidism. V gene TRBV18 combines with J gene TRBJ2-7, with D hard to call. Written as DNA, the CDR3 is TGTGCCAGCTCACAAGGGCTGGGATACGAGCAGTACTTC. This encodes CASSQGLGYEQYF.